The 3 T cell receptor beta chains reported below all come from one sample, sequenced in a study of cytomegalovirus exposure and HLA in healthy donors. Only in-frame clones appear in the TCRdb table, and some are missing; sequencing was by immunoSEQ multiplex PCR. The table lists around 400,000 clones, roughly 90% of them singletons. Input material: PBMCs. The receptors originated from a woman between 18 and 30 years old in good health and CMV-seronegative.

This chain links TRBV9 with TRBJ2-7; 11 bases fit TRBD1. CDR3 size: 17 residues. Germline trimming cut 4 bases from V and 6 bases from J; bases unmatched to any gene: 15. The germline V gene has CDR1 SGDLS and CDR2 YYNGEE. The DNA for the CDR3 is TGTGCCAGCAGCCCCTCCCTCGGACAGGGGGCGCCGGGCGAGCAGTACTTC. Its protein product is CASSPSLGQGAPGEQYF.

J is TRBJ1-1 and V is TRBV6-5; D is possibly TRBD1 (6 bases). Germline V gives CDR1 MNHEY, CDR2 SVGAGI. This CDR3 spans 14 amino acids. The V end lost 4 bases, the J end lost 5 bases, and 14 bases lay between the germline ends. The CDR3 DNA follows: TGTGCCAGCAGTTGGCGGGGGGCCGGTACTGAAGCTTTCTTT. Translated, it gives CASSWRGAGTEAFF.

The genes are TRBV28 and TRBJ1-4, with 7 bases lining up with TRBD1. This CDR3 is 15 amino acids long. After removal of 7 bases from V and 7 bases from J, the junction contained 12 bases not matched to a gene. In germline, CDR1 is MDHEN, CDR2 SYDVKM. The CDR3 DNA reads TGTGCCAGCAAAACCACCGGGACAGCACCTGAAAAACTGTTTTTT. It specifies CASKTTGTAPEKLFF.